The source of this T cell receptor (beta chain) is a study of patients with pleural tuberculosis. As regards this clonotype: A much larger clone lies one base from this, so it may be a read error.

CDR1 SQVTM and CDR2 ANQGSEA come from the germline V gene. This CDR3 contains 13 residues. Via MiXCR, TCRdb re-called the reads, giving one row per CDR3 protein. Here the sample spans under 30,000 distinct CDR3 sequences, 15% to 20% being singletons. Input material: peripheral blood. This receptor was taken from a human donor with pleural tuberculosis. J is TRBJ2-2 and V is TRBV29-1, with D perhaps matching TRBD2 (5 bases). The CDR3 region is CSVRGANTGELLF. As DNA, the CDR3 is TGCAGCGTTCGGGGAGCCAACACCGGGGAGCTGCTTTTT.